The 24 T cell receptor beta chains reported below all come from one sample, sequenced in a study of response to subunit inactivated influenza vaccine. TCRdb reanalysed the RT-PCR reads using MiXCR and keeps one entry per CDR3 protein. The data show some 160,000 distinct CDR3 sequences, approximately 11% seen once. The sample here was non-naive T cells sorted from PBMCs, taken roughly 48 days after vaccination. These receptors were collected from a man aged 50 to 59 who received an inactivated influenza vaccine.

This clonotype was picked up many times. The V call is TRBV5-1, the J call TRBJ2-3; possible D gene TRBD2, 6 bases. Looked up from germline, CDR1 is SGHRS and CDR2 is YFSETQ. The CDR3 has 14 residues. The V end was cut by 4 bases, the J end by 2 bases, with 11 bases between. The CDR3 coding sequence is TGCGCCAGCAGCGAGACTAGTACCACAGATACGCAGTATTTT. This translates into CASSETSTTDTQYF.

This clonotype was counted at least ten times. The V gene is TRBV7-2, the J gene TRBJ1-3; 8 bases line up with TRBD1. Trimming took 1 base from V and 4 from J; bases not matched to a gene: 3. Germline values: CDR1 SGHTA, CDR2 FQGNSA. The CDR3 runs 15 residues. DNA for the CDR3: TGTGCCAGCAGCTTAGAGACAGGGGCAGGAAACACCATATATTTT. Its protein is CASSLETGAGNTIYF.

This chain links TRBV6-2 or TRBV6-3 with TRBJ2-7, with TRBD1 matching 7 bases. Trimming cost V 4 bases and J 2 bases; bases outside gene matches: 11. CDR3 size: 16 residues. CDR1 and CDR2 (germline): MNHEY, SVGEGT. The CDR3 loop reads CASSSLRGIRPYEQYF. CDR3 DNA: TGTGCCAGCAGTTCCCTCAGGGGGATCCGGCCCTACGAGCAGTACTTC.

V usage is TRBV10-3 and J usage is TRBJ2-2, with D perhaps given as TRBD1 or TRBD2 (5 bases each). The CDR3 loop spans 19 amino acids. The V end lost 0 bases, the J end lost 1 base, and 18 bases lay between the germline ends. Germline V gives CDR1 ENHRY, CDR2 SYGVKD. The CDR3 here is CAISESAVRGRGNTGELFF. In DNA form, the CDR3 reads TGTGCCATCAGTGAGTCGGCGGTGAGGGGTCGGGGGAACACCGGGGAGCTGTTTTTT.

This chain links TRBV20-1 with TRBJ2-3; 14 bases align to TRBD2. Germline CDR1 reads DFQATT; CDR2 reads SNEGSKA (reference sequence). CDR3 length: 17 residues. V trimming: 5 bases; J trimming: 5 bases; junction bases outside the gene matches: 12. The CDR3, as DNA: TGCAGTGCTTACATGGGACTAGCGGGAGATTTTGTAGATACGCAGTATTTT. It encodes CSAYMGLAGDFVDTQYF.

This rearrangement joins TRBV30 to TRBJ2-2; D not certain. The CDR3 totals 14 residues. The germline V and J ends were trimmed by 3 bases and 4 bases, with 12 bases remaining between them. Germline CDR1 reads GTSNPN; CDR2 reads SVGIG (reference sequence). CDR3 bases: TGTGCCTGGAGGGCAGGCACACTCACCGGGGAGCTGTTTTTT. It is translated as CAWRAGTLTGELFF.

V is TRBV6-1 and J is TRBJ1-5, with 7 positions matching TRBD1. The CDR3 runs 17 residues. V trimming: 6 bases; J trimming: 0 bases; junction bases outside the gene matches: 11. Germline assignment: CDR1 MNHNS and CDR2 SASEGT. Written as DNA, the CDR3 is TGTGCCAGCAGCGTTCTTGTTGGGACAGCTAGCAATCAGCCCCAGCATTTT. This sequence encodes CASSVLVGTASNQPQHF.

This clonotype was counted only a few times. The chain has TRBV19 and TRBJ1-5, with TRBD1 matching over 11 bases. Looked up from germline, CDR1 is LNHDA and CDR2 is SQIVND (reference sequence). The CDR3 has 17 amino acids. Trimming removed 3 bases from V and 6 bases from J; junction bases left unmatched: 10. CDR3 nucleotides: TGTGCCAGTAGTATCGAGACCGGGACAGGGGGGGGTCAGCCCCAGCATTTT. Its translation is CASSIETGTGGGQPQHF.

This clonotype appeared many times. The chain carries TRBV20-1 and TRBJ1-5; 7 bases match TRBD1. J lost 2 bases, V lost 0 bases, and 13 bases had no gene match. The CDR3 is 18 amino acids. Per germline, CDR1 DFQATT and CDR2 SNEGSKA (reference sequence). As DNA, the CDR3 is TGCAGTGCTAGAGATAGCCAGGGGGTAGGAAATGGCAATCAGCCCCAGCATTTT. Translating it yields CSARDSQGVGNGNQPQHF.

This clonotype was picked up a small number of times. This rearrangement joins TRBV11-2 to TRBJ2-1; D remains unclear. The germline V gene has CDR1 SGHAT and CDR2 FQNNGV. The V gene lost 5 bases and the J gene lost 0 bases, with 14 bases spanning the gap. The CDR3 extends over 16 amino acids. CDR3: CASSLEQWTSYNEQFF. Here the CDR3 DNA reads TGTGCCAGCAGCCTTGAACAGTGGACCTCCTACAATGAGCAGTTCTTC.

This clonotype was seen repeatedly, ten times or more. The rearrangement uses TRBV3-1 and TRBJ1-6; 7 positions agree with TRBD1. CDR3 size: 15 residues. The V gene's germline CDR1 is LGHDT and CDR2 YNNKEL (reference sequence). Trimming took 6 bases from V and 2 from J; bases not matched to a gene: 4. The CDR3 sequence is CASRATGAYNSPLHF. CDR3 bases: TGTGCCAGCAGAGCAACAGGGGCCTATAATTCACCCCTCCACTTT.

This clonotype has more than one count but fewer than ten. The CDR3 DNA reads as TGTGCTAGTGGTACAGACGGAGGAGAGACCCAGTACTTC. Translating gives CASGTDGGETQYF. The rearrangement joins TRBV12-5 to TRBJ2-5; D perhaps matches TRBD2 (5 bases). The CDR3 spans 13 residues. Germline V CDR1 and CDR2: LGHNT, FRNRAP. V was clipped by 5 bases and J by 4 bases, with 11 bases between them.

The CDR3: CASSSLVLDNSPLHF. The CDR3, as DNA: TGTGCCAGCAGCTCCTTGGTTTTGGATAATTCACCCCTCCACTTT. The J gene is TRBJ1-6, the V gene TRBV7-1, with D hard to call. TRBV7-1 has ORF status, its function being uncertain. The CDR3 spans 15 residues. V shed 3 bases and J shed 5 bases, with 11 bases lying between them.

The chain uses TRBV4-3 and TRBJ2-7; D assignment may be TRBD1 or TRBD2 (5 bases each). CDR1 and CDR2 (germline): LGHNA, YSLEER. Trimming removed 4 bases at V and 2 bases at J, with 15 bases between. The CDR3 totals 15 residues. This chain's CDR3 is CASSLVRDPAYEQYF. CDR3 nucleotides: TGCGCCAGCAGCCTCGTCCGGGACCCTGCCTACGAGCAGTACTTC.

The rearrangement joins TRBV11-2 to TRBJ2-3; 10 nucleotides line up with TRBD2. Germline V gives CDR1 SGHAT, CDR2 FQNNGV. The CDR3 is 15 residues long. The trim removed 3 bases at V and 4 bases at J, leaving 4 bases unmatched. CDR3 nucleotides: TGTGCCAGCAGCTTTCGCAGCGGGAGGGCAGATACGCAGTATTTT. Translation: CASSFRSGRADTQYF.

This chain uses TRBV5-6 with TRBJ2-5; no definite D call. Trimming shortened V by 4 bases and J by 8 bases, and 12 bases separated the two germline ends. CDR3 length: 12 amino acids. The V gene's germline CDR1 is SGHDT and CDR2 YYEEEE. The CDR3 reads CASSVVQYTQYF. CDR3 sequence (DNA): TGTGCCAGCAGCGTCGTACAGTATACCCAGTACTTC.

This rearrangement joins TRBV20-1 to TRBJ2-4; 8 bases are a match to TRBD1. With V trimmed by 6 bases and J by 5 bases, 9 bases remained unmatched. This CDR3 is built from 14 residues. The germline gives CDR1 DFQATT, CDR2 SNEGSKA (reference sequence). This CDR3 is CSADNDRGQNIQYF. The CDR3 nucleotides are TGCAGTGCCGATAATGACAGGGGCCAAAACATTCAGTACTTC.

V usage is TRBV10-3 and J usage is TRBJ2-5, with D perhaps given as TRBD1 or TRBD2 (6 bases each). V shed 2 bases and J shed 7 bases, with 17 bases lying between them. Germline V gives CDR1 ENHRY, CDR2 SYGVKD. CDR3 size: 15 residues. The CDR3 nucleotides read TGTGCCATCAGTGAGCTAGGGGGGACGGAGGGGACCCAGTACTTC. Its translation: CAISELGGTEGTQYF.

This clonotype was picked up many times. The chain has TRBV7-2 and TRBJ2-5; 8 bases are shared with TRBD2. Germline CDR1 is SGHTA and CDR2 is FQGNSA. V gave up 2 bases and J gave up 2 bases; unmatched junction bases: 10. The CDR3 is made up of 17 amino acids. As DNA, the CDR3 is TGTGCCAGCAGCTTACGGGGTAGCGGGACTACTCAAGAGACCCAGTACTTC. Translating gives CASSLRGSGTTQETQYF.

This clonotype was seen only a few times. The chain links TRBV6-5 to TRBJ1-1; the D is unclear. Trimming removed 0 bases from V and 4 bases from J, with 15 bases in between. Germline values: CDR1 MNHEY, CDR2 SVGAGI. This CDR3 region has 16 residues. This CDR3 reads CASSYSSAKTSTEAFF. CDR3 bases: TGTGCCAGCAGTTACTCGTCGGCCAAAACGTCCACTGAAGCTTTCTTT.

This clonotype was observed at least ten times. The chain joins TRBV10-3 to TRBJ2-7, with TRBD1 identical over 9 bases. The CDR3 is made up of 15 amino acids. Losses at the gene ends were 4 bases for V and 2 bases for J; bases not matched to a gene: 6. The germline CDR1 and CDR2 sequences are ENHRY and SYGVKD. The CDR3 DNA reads TGTGCCATCAGTGCTGACAGGGGGAATCCCTACGAGCAGTACTTC. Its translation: CAISADRGNPYEQYF.

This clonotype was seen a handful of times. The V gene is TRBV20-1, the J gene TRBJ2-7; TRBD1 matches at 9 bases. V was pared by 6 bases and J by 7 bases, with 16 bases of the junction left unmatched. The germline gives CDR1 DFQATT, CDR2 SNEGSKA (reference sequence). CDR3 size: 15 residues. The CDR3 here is CSARLVTGGSREQYF. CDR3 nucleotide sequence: TGCAGTGCCCGGCTAGTGACAGGGGGATCGAGGGAGCAGTACTTC.

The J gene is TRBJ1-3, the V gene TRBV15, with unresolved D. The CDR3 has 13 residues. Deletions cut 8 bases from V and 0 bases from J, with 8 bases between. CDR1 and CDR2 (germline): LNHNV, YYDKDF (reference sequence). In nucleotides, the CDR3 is TGTGCCACCCGGACTAACTCTGGAAACACCATATATTTT. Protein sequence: CATRTNSGNTIYF.

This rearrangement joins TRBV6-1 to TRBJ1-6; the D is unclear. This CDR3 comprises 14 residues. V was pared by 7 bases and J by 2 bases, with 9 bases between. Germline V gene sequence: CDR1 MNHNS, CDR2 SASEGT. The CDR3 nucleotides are TGTGCCAGCAAATGGCTGGCCTATAATTCACCCCTCCACTTT. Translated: CASKWLAYNSPLHF.